The rows below give T cell receptor beta chains drawn from one sample of a study of cytomegalovirus exposure and HLA in healthy donors. Data came from immunoSEQ multiplex PCR; TCRdb stores just in-frame clones and leaves some out. Of nearly 65,000 clones in the sample, roughly 70% are singletons; the top ten hold roughly 5.9%. Source material: PBMCs. All receptors derive from a middle-aged man in good health and CMV-seronegative. Both conserved end residues are part of each CDR3. A D gene is named only where the DNA matches it firmly. Some rows mark clone size as missing; the rest say once, few, many or name a class of expanded clone.

v_call	clone_size	d_call	j_call	cdr3_nt	cdr3_aa
TRBV27	.	TRBD2	TRBJ2-6	TGTGCCAGCAGTTACCTGGGACTAGCTGATCCCTCTGGGGCCAACGTCCTGACTTTC	CASSYLGLADPSGANVLTF
TRBV20-1	.	.	TRBJ2-3	TGCAGTGCTAGCTGGGGCAGGGAGCAGTATTTT	CSASWGREQYF
TRBV27	once	TRBD1	TRBJ1-2	TGTGCCAGCAGAAGGGGGCTCGGCTACACCTTC	CASRRGLGYTF
TRBV30	once	.	TRBJ1-5	TGTGCCTGGAGTGGAAGCGCGGGACAGCCCCAGCATTTT	CAWSGSAGQPQHF
TRBV9	once	TRBD1	TRBJ1-1	TGTGCCAGCAGCTCGGGGGACAGGAGGAACACTGAAGCTTTCTTT	CASSSGDRRNTEAFF
TRBV7-3	.	.	TRBJ2-1	TGTGCCAGCAGCTTAATTAGCGGTCGTAGGGGTTTGGGTGAGCAGTTCTTC	CASSLISGRRGLGEQFF
TRBV5-1	.	TRBD1	TRBJ2-3	TGCGCCAGCAGCTTGGGACAGGGGGCAGATACGCAGTATTTT	CASSLGQGADTQYF
TRBV7-7	.	TRBD2	TRBJ2-2	TGTGCTGGGGGGGGATTCACCGGGGAGCTGTTTTTT	CAGGGFTGELFF
TRBV4-2	.	.	TRBJ2-3	TGTGCCAGCAGCCAAGATCTCTTGGGAGCGCAGTATTTT	CASSQDLLGAQYF
TRBV19	.	.	TRBJ1-1	TGTGCCAGCGGTAACACTGAAGCTTTCTTT	CASGNTEAFF
TRBV5-1	.	TRBD2	TRBJ2-1	TGCGCCAGCAGCTTGAGCGGGGCGGGATCCTCCTACAATGAGCAGTTCTTC	CASSLSGAGSSYNEQFF
TRBV7-8	few	TRBD1	TRBJ2-7	TGTGCCAGCAGCGTTGGCGGGACAGGGGGCTACGAGCAGTACTTC	CASSVGGTGGYEQYF